This is a list of T cell receptor beta chains from one sample in a study of cytomegalovirus exposure and HLA in healthy donors. The data were produced by immunoSEQ multiplex PCR, yet TCRdb's version contains in-frame clones alone and is incomplete. The table records roughly 200,000 clones, about three quarters of them present only once. The sample taken for sequencing was PBMCs. These receptors all stem from a woman aged 55-69 years in good health and CMV-seropositive. CDR3s include the opening cysteine and the closing phenylalanine or tryptophan. The order of the fields is V gene, clone size, D gene, J gene, CDR3 protein, CDR3 DNA. A D gene is named only where the DNA matches it firmly. Clone size, where shown, is once, few, many, or a class for clones that have expanded.

TRBV7-3,.,TRBD2,TRBJ2-5,CASSLSQRGFSTQYF,TGTGCCAGCAGCTTAAGCCAGCGGGGGTTCAGTACCCAGTACTTC
TRBV6-5,few,TRBD1,TRBJ1-1,CASSRTGGAAEAFF,TGTGCCAGCAGTAGGACAGGGGGCGCGGCTGAAGCTTTCTTT
TRBV5-1,.,.,TRBJ2-2,CASSSSGRNTGELFF,TGCGCCAGCAGCTCGAGTGGTAGGAACACCGGGGAGCTGTTTTTT
TRBV11-2,.,TRBD1,TRBJ1-5,CASSSDRGNQPQHF,TGTGCCAGCAGCTCGGACAGGGGAAATCAGCCCCAGCATTTT
TRBV30,once,.,TRBJ1-6,CAWRVGGSSYNSPLHF,TGTGCCTGGAGGGTTGGCGGGAGCTCCTATAATTCACCCCTCCACTTT
TRBV7-8,.,TRBD2,TRBJ2-7,CASSFFAGGPGEYEQYF,TGTGCCAGCAGCTTTTTTGCGGGGGGGCCTGGGGAGTACGAGCAGTACTTC
TRBV6-5,.,.,TRBJ2-1,CASSQSGSYNEQFF,TGTGCCAGCAGTCAGTCGGGATCATACAATGAGCAGTTCTTC
TRBV11-3,.,TRBD2,TRBJ2-3,CASSLDSGLAVADTQYF,TGTGCCAGCAGCTTAGACTCGGGACTAGCGGTGGCAGATACGCAGTATTTT
TRBV7-8,.,.,TRBJ2-5,CASSLRAYQETQYF,TGTGCCAGCAGCTTGAGAGCTTACCAAGAGACCCAGTACTTC
TRBV10-1,.,TRBD1,TRBJ1-2,CASSITGGGYGYTF,TGCGCCAGCAGTATAACAGGGGGGGGTTATGGCTACACCTTC